This TCR beta chain was sequenced during a study of blood T cell repertoires in COVID-19. Recruitment covered under 25 US areas and drew participants whose ages spanned about 18 to 100 years. Assignments of participants to cohorts depended upon their own reported clinical history. The CDR3 length is 14 residues. Deletions cut 2 bases from V and 0 bases from J, with 8 bases between. Germline V gene data show CDR1 as SGHVS and CDR2 as FQNEAQ. Only in-frame clones appear in the TCRdb table, and some are missing; sequencing was by immunoSEQ multiplex PCR. The table shows about 270,000 clones, with around 89% occurring only once.

The source is a woman between 18 and 29 years old who had recovered from COVID-19. Sample: PBMCs or T cells enriched from blood (not recorded which). The gene calls are TRBV7-8 and TRBJ2-7, with a tentative D call TRBD1 (6 bases). The CDR3 sequence is CASSLQGSSYEQYF. The CDR3, as DNA: TGTGCCAGCAGCTTACAGGGGAGCTCCTACGAGCAGTACTTC.